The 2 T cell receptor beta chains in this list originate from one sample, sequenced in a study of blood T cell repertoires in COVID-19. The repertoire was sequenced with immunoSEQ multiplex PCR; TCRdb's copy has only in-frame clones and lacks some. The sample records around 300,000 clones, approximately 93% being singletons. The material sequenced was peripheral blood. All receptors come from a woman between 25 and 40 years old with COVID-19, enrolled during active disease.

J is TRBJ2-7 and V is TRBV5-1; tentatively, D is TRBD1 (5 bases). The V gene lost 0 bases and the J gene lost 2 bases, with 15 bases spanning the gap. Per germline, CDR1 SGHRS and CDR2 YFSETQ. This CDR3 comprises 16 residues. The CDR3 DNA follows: TGCGCCAGCAGCTTGGCGGTCGGTCAGGGTACCTACGAGCAGTACTTC. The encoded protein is CASSLAVGQGTYEQYF. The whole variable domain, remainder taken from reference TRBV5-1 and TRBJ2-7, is KAGVTQTPRYLIKTRGQQVTLSCSPISGHRSVSWYQQTPGQGLQFLFEYFSETQRNKGNFPGRFSGRQFSNSRSEMNVSTLELGDSALYLCASSLAVGQGTYEQYFGPGTRLTVT.

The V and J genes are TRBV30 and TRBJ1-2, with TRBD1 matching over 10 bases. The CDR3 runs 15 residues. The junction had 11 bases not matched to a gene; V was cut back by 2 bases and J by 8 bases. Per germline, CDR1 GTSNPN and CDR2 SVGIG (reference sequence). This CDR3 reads CAWSYRDRGSGGYTF. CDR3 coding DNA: TGTGCCTGGAGTTACCGGGACAGGGGTTCGGGAGGCTACACCTTC.